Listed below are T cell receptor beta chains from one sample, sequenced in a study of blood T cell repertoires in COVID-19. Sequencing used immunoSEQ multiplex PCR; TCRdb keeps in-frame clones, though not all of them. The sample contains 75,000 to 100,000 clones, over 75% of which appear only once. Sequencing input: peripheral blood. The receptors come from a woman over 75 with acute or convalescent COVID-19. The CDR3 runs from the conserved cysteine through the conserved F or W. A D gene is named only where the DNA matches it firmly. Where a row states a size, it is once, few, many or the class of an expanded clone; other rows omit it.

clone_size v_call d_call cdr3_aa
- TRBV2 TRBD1 CASRDRANYGYTF
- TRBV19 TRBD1 CASSRANRDSPSYEQYF
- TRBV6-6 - CASSDSLNQPQHF
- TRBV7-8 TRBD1 CASSLVAGGETQYF
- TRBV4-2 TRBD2 CASSPALAGGTNEQFF
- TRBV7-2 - CASSSYPNTEAFF
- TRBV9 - CASSVGDGYTF
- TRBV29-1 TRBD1 CSVGGRTGSYEAFF
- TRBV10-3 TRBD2 CAISGASGRVTDTQYF
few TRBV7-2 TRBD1 CASSLDDRGDYGYTF
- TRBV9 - CASSPRQENYEQYF
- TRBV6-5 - CASGNGQQNTEAFF
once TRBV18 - CASSLDSNQPQHF
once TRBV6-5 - CASSLTAGNTIYF
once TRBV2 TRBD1 CASSESQGASTDTQYF
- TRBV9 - CASSEAGWDGSDQFF
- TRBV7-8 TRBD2 CASSKAGVRFDEQYF
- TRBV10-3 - CAISGHTEAFF
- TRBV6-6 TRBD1 CASSYQQGAREQYF
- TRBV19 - CASRIATRAGSANYGYTF
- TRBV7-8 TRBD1 CASSRHQGGSNQPQHF
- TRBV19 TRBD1 CASSIWTGRLAFF
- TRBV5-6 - CASSWGVRSYNEQFF
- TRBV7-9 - CASTPAAVGTEAFF
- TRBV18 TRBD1 CASSPGTGDTEAFF
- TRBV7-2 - CASSLTSGTQYF
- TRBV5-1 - CASSSRGANTGELFF
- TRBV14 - CASSQVNYGYTF
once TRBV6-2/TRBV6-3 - CASSSIDNSNQPQHF
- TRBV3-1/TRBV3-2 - CASGRGGNEKLFF
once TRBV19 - CASSATRGGTGELFF
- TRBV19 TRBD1 CASSLGQGRTFF
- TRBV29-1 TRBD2 CSGGASGREQFF
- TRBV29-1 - CSVETGLGGNTIYF
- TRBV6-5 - CASSHNRAEQYF
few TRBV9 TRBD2 CASSVDSGSGETQYF
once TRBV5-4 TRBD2 CASSPVAGGVADTQYF
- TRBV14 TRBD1 CASSKWTGGWAGELFF